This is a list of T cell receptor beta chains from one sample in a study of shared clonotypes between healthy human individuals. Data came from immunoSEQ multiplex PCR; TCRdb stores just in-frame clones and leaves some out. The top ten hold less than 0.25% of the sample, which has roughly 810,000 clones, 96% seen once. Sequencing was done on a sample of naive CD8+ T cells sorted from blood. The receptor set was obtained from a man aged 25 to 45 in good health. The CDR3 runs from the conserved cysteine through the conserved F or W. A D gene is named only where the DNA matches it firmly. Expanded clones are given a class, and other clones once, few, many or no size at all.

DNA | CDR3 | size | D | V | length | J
TGTGCCAGCAGTGAGCTCCCGCGGAAGGGTGGCTACACCTTC | CASSELPRKGGYTF | - | - | TRBV6-1 | 14 | TRBJ1-2
TGTGCCAGCAGCTTAGCGGCCCACTCCTACAATGAGCAGTTCTTC | CASSLAAHSYNEQFF | - | - | TRBV7-3 | 15 | TRBJ2-1
TGTGCCAGCAGTGAGCGACAGTTTGCAGAGACCCAGTACTTC | CASSERQFAETQYF | - | - | TRBV6-1 | 14 | TRBJ2-5
TGTGCCAGCAGTTACTCTGGGCTTGCCCCAGACTACGAGCAGTACTTC | CASSYSGLAPDYEQYF | - | - | TRBV6-6 | 16 | TRBJ2-7
TGTGCCAGCAGTTGGGACAGGCCAGGAGACACCGGGGAGCTGTTTTTT | CASSWDRPGDTGELFF | - | TRBD1 | TRBV6-5 | 16 | TRBJ2-2
TGCAGCGTCCTACAGGGGGAAGCTTTCTTT | CSVLQGEAFF | once | TRBD1 | TRBV29-1 | 10 | TRBJ1-1
TGTGCCAGCAGCCTGACGACTAGCGGACAAGAGACCCAGTACTTC | CASSLTTSGQETQYF | - | TRBD2 | TRBV11-2 | 15 | TRBJ2-5
TGTGCCAGCAGCCCACGGGAAATTGATGGCTACACCTTC | CASSPREIDGYTF | - | - | TRBV7-9 | 13 | TRBJ1-2
TGTGCCAGCAGCCCCCCCCTCTGGGGTAGCGGGAGAGGGGTCGAGCAGTACTTC | CASSPPLWGSGRGVEQYF | - | TRBD2 | TRBV11-2 | 18 | TRBJ2-7
TGTGCCAGCAGCCAAAACAATGAGCAGTTCTTC | CASSQNNEQFF | once | - | TRBV7-9 | 11 | TRBJ2-1
TGCGCCAGCAGAGATCCGGGACACCGCTCCTACGAGCAGTACTTC | CASRDPGHRSYEQYF | - | - | TRBV5-1 | 15 | TRBJ2-7
TGTGCCAGCAGTCCCCGCGTCCAAGAGACCCAGTACTTC | CASSPRVQETQYF | - | - | TRBV27 | 13 | TRBJ2-5
TGTGCCAGCAGCTGGGCGGGAGAGGGGACCGGGGAGCTGTTTTTT | CASSWAGEGTGELFF | - | TRBD2 | TRBV6-5 | 15 | TRBJ2-2
TGTGCCAGCAGCTCCCCCCCCAGGGAAGGGTCCTATGGCTACACCTTC | CASSSPPREGSYGYTF | - | - | TRBV5-6 | 16 | TRBJ1-2
TGTGCCCACGGGGCTAGCGGCACAGATACGCAGTATTTT | CAHGASGTDTQYF | - | - | TRBV28 | 13 | TRBJ2-3
TGCAGCGGACGGGAGTCGTACGAGCAGTACTTC | CSGRESYEQYF | - | - | TRBV29-1 | 11 | TRBJ2-7
TGCAGCGTCGAAGACTCATTTCTGAAAAGGGATACGCAGTATTTT | CSVEDSFLKRDTQYF | - | - | TRBV29-1 | 15 | TRBJ2-3
TGTGCCAGCAGCTTAGTTCGGGCAGGGGGCACCCATACGCAGTATTTT | CASSLVRAGGTHTQYF | - | TRBD1 | TRBV7-8 | 16 | TRBJ2-3
TGCGCCAGCAGCCAAAGACTGGTGGGGACTGGAGAGACCCAGTACTTC | CASSQRLVGTGETQYF | once | - | TRBV4-1 | 16 | TRBJ2-5
TGTGCCAGCAGCCTCACAGGGTACAATGAGCAGTTCTTC | CASSLTGYNEQFF | - | - | TRBV13 | 13 | TRBJ2-1
TGTGCCAGCAGCTTAGGGTCATCGAGCGGGAGCGCCTACAATGAGCAGTTCTTC | CASSLGSSSGSAYNEQFF | once | TRBD2 | TRBV7-2 | 18 | TRBJ2-1
TGTGCCAGCAGTGTTCCCGGGGAGCTGTTTTTT | CASSVPGELFF | - | - | TRBV6-1 | 11 | TRBJ2-2
TGTGCCAGCAGTTTTATGGCGTTGGACACCGAAGTGGCTTTCTTT | CASSFMALDTEVAFF | once | - | TRBV27 | 15 | TRBJ1-1
TGTGCCAGCACCCCGGAAGCGGGAGGGCCCGATACGCAGTATTTT | CASTPEAGGPDTQYF | - | TRBD2 | TRBV6-6 | 15 | TRBJ2-3
TGTGCCACACCGACCGGGACAACGAACACCGGGGAGCTGTTTTTT | CATPTGTTNTGELFF | once | - | TRBV27 | 15 | TRBJ2-2
TGTGCCAGCAGCTTTTTTGCGGGAGTTGTCTACGAGCAGTACTTC | CASSFFAGVVYEQYF | - | - | TRBV21-1 | 15 | TRBJ2-7
TGTGCCAGCAGTAACACAGGGTCAAACACTGAAGCTTTCTTT | CASSNTGSNTEAFF | once | - | TRBV27 | 14 | TRBJ1-1
TGTGCCAGCAGGGACAGTGACAGCAACAATGAGCAGTTCTTC | CASRDSDSNNEQFF | - | - | TRBV6-5 | 14 | TRBJ2-1
TGTGCCACCAGCATGAGGGGGCGGGTCACAGATACGCAGTATTTT | CATSMRGRVTDTQYF | - | TRBD1 | TRBV15 | 15 | TRBJ2-3
TGTGCCAGCAGTTTTCGGCTAGCGGGAGCCTACGAGCAGTACTTC | CASSFRLAGAYEQYF | - | TRBD2 | TRBV28 | 15 | TRBJ2-7
TGTGCCAGCAGCCTAGGTACCGGGACTAGTGAAGAGACCCAGTACTTC | CASSLGTGTSEETQYF | few | TRBD2 | TRBV7-9 | 16 | TRBJ2-5
TGTGCCAGCAGCTTAGTCTTGGGAGGTATACTCCGCCCTCCCGGTGAGCAGTTCTTC | CASSLVLGGILRPPGEQFF | - | - | TRBV11-3 | 19 | TRBJ2-1
TGTGCCAGCAGCTTAGCCCTAGCGGGAAGGGATGAGCAGTTCTTC | CASSLALAGRDEQFF | - | TRBD2 | TRBV7-6 | 15 | TRBJ2-1
TGTGCCAGCAGCTGGCCGGGGACAATCTACGAGCAGTACTTC | CASSWPGTIYEQYF | - | - | TRBV7-2 | 14 | TRBJ2-7
TGTGCCAGCAGCCGGGGACTAGCGGGAGGAAATACCGGGGAGCTGTTTTTT | CASSRGLAGGNTGELFF | - | TRBD2 | TRBV7-2 | 17 | TRBJ2-2
TGTGCCAGCAGTCCCCGAACAGACTCCTACGAGCAGTACTTC | CASSPRTDSYEQYF | - | - | TRBV28 | 14 | TRBJ2-7